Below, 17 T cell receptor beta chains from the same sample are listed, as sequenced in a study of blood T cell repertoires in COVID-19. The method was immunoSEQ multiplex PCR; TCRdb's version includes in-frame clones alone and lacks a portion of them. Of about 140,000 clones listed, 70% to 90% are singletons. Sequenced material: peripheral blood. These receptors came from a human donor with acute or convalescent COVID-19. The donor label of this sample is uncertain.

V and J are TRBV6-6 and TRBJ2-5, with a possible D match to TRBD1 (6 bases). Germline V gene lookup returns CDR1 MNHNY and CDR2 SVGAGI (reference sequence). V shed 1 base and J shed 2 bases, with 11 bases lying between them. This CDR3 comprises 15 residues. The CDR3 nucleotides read TGTGCCAGCAGTTACTTTCTTCAGGGGCAAGAGACCCAGTACTTC. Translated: CASSYFLQGQETQYF.

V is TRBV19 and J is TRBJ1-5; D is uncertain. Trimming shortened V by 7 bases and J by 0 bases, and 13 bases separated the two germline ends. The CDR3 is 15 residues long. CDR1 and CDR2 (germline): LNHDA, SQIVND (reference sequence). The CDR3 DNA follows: TGTGCCAGTACCCCGCGGTCGGATAGCAATCAGCCCCAGCATTTT. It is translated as CASTPRSDSNQPQHF. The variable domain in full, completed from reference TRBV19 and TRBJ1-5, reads DGGITQSPKYLFRKEGQNVTLSCEQNLNHDAMYWYRQDPGQGLRLIYYSQIVNDFQKGDIAEGYSVSREKKESFPLTVTSAQKNPTAFYLCASTPRSDSNQPQHFGDGTRLSIL.

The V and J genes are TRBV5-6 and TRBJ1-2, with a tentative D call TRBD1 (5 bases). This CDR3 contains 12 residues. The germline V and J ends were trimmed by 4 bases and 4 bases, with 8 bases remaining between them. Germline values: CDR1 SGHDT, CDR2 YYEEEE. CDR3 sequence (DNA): TGTGCCAGCAGCCAAGACAGCTATGGCTACACCTTC. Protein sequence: CASSQDSYGYTF.

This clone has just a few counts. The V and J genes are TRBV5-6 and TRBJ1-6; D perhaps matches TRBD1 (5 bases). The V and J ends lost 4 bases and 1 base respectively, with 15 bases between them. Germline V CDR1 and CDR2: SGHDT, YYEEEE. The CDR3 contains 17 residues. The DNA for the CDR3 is TGTGCCAGCAGCCCTTGGGGCAGGGCTTCCTATAATTCACCCCTCCACTTT. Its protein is CASSPWGRASYNSPLHF.

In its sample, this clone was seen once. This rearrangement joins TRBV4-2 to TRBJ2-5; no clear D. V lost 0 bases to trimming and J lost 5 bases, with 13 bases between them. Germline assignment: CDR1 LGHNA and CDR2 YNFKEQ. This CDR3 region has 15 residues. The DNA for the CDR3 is TGTGCCAGCAGCCAAGACGCGGCTCTGCGGGAGACCCAGTACTTC. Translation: CASSQDAALRETQYF.

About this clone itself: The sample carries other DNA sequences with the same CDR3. CDR3 amino acids: CASSLVGGSNQPQHF. DNA for the CDR3: TGCGCCAGCAGCTTGGTCGGAGGGAGCAATCAGCCCCAGCATTTT. The chain couples TRBV5-1 to TRBJ1-5, with D unclear. This CDR3 contains 15 residues. The germline V and J ends were trimmed by 0 bases and 1 base, with 8 bases remaining between them. Germline values: CDR1 SGHRS, CDR2 YFSETQ.

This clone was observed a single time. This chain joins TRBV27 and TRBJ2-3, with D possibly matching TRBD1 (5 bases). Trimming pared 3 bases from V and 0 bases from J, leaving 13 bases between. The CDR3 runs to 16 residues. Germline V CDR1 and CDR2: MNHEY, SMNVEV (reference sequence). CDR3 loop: CASSFWGRDSTDTQYF. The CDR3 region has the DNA TGTGCCAGCAGTTTTTGGGGCAGGGATAGCACAGATACGCAGTATTTT.

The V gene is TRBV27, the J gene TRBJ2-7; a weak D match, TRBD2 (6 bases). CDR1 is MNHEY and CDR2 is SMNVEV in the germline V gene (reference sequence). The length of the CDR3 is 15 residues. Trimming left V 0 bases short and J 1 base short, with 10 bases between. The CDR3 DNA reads TGTGCCAGCAGTTTATCTGGCGGGGAATCCTACGAGCAGTACTTC. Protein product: CASSLSGGESYEQYF.

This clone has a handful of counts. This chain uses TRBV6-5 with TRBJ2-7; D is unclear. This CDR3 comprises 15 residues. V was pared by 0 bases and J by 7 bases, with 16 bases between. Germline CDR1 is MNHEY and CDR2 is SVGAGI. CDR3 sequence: CASSYSIAFTWEQYF. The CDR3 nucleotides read TGTGCCAGCAGTTACTCGATAGCCTTTACGTGGGAGCAGTACTTC.

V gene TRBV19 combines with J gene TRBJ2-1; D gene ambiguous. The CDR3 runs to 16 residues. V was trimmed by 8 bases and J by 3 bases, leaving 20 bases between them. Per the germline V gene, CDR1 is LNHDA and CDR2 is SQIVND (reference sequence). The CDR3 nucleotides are TGTGCCAGTCGCGAGTCTGGGCGTGGAAACTACAATGAGCAGTTCTTC. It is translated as CASRESGRGNYNEQFF.

CDR3 sequence reads: CASSALGQGAPGETQYF. The CDR3 DNA follows: TGCGCCAGCAGCGCTCTGGGACAGGGGGCACCGGGAGAGACCCAGTACTTC. The rearrangement joins TRBV5-1 to TRBJ2-5; 12 bases align to TRBD1. The CDR3 spans 17 residues. J was trimmed by 4 bases and V by 4 bases; bases with no gene match: 11. The germline V gene encodes CDR1 SGHRS and CDR2 YFSETQ.

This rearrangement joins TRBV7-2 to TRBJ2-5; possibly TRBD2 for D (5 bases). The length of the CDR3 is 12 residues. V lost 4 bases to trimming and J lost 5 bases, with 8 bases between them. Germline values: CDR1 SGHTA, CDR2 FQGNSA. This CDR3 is CASSSVAETQYF. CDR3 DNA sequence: TGTGCCAGCAGCTCCGTAGCGGAGACCCAGTACTTC.

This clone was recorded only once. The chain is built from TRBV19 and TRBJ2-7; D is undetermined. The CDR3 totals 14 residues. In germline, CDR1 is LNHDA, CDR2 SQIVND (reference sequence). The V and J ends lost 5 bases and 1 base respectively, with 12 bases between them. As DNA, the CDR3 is TGTGCCAGTAGTCCTGGCACGTCGTCCTACGAGCAGTACTTC. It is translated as CASSPGTSSYEQYF.

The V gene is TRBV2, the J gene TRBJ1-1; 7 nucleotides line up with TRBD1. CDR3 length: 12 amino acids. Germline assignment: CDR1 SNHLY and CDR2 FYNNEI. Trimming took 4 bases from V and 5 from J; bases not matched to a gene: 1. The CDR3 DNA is TGTGCCAGCAGTGTACAGGGGACTGAAGCTTTCTTT. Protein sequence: CASSVQGTEAFF.

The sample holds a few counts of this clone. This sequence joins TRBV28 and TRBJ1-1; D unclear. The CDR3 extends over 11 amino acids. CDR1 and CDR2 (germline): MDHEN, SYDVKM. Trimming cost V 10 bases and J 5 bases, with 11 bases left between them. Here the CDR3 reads CATLGETEAFF. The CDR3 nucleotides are TGTGCCACCCTTGGGGAGACTGAAGCTTTCTTT.

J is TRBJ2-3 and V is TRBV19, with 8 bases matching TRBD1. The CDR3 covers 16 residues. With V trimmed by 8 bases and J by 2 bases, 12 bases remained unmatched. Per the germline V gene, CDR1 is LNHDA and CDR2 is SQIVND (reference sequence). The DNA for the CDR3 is TGTGCCAGTTCCAGCCCCCGGGACAGGCCCACAGATACGCAGTATTTT. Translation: CASSSPRDRPTDTQYF.

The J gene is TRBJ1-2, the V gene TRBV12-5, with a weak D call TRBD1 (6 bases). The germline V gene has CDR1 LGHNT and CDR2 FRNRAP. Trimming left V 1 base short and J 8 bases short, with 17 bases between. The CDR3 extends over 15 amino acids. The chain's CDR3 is CASGLDGTGIGGYTF. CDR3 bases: TGTGCTAGTGGTTTGGATGGTACAGGGATTGGCGGCTACACCTTC.